This T cell receptor (beta chain) was retrieved from a study of Graves' ophthalmopathy and Graves' hyperthyroidism. If no ophthalmopathy appeared within 18 months of follow-up, hyperthyroidism was termed stable. PBMCs came from approximately 10 ml of fresh peripheral blood. V dropped 3 bases and J dropped 7 bases, with 12 bases sitting between them. The CDR3 loop spans 13 amino acids. This clonotype was seen at least ten times. Its antigen is still unknown. Amplifying from RNA transcripts, the study obtained TCR beta CDR3 regions. A first-round RT-PCR used HTBI primers, followed by a second-round multiplex PCR. TCRdb redid the calling of the multiplex PCR reads with MiXCR, one entry per CDR3 protein. The sample lists just over 400,000 distinct CDR3 sequences; 21% were seen once. Whole-study results and caveats: The authors also found most expanded thyroid clonotypes above 0.001 frequency in blood.

The chain links TRBV12-3 or TRBV12-4 to TRBJ1-1; possible D gene TRBD1, 5 bases. Source material: peripheral blood. The sequence was obtained from a woman aged 18-29 years with stable Graves' hyperthyroidism. CDR3 region: CASSFGGEIEAFF. The CDR3, as DNA: TGTGCCAGCAGTTTCGGAGGGGAAATTGAAGCTTTCTTT.